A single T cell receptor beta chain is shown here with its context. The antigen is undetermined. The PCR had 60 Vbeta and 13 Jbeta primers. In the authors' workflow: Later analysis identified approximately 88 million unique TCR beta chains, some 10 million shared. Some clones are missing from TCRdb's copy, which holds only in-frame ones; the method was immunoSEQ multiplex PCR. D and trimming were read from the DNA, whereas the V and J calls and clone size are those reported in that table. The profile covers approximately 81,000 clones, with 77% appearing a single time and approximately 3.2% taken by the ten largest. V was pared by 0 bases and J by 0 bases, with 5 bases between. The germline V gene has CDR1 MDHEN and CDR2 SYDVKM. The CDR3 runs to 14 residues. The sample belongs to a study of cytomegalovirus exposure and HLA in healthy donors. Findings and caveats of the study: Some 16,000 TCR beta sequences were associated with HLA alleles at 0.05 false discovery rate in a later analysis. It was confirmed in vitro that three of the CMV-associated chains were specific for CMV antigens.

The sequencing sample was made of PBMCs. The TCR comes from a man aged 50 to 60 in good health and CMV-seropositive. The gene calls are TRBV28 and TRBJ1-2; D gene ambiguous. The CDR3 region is CASSLWQTNYGYTF. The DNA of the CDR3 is TGTGCCAGCAGTTTATGGCAGACTAACTATGGCTACACCTTC.